The 32 T cell receptor beta chains listed next were all sequenced from one sample in a study of T cells in women clearing cervical HPV infection. TCRdb's table, derived via immunoSEQ multiplex PCR, lists solely in-frame clones and lacks some. In all, the sample yields 20,000 to 25,000 clones. Sequencing was carried out using blood buffy coat. These receptors all stem from a woman between 18 and 69 years old with a cervical HPV16 infection that either progressed to CIN3+ or cleared (not recorded which).

On this clone: From the germline J gene comes the end of the CDR3, since the read stops 3 residues before it. This chain uses TRBV20-1 with TRBJ2-4; tentative D call: TRBD2 (5 bases). Germline CDR1 is DFQATT and CDR2 is SNEGSKA (reference sequence). The CDR3 consists of 12 residues. CDR3 loop: CSASAGYNDQYF. The covered CDR3 bases are TGCAGTGCTAGTGCGGGTTACAATGAT.

Here the CDR3 reads CASSLAEVRVNSPLHF. Incomplete CDR3 DNA: TGCGCCAGCAGCTTGGCCGAGGTCAGGGTGAATTCACCC. This chain uses TRBV5-1 with TRBJ1-6; D is possibly TRBD1 (5 bases). From the germline J gene comes the end of the CDR3, since the read stops 3 residues before it. The V and J ends lost 0 bases and 7 bases respectively, with 14 bases between them. CDR1 is SGHRS, CDR2 YFSETQ, per germline. The CDR3 runs to 16 residues. Combining the CDR3 with reference TRBV5-1 and TRBJ1-6 gives the whole variable domain KAGVTQTPRYLIKTRGQQVTLSCSPISGHRSVSWYQQTPGQGLQFLFEYFSETQRNKGNFPGRFSGRQFSNSRSEMNVSTLELGDSALYLCASSLAEVRVNSPLHFGNGTRLTVT.

On this clone itself: The sequence runs out 3 residues before the end of the CDR3; the remainder is reconstructed from the germline J gene. The V call is TRBV6-2 or TRBV6-3, the J call TRBJ1-4; D is perhaps TRBD1 (5 bases). Germline lookup yields CDR1 MNHEY and CDR2 SVGEGT. The CDR3 is 17 amino acids. CDR3 sequence reads: CASTSFGRGDGANVLFF. CDR3 DNA, as far as it was read: TGTGCCAGCACCTCCTTTGGAAGGGGAGATGGGGCCAACGTA.

On this clone itself: From the germline J gene comes the end of the CDR3, since the read stops 3 residues before it. This chain connects TRBV10-3 to TRBJ2-2; TRBD2 agrees at 11 bases. V shed 2 bases and J 2 bases; nucleotides not matched to a gene: 4. CDR3 size: 17 residues. The germline CDR1 and CDR2 sequences are ENHRY and SYGVKD. The CDR3 region is CAISETSGRVNTGELFF. The DNA read from the CDR3 is TGTGCCATCAGTGAGACTAGCGGGAGAGTTAACACCGGGGAG.

About this clone: The sequence runs out 3 residues before the end of the CDR3; the remainder is reconstructed from the germline J gene. The chain links TRBV5-4 to TRBJ1-1, with 7 bases fitting TRBD1. V lost 4 bases, J lost 0 bases, and 3 bases stayed unmatched. The length of the CDR3 is 14 residues. Germline V gene sequence: CDR1 SGHNT, CDR2 YYREEE (reference sequence). Partial CDR3 DNA: TGTGCCAGCAGCGGGGGACAGCTGAACACTGAA. Amino acids: CASSGGQLNTE. The whole CDR3 sequence reads CASSGGQLNTEAFF. The whole variable domain, filled in from reference TRBV5-4 and TRBJ1-1, reads ETGVTQSPTHLIKTRGQQVTLRCSSQSGHNTVSWYQQALGQGPQFIFQYYREEENGRGNFPPRFSGLQFPNYSSELNVNALELDDSALYLCASSGGQLNTEAFFGQGTRLTVV.

Concerning this clone itself: The read falls 3 residues short of the CDR3 end, and the missing part is taken from the germline J gene. V and J are TRBV18 and TRBJ1-2; 8 bases fit TRBD1. The CDR3 runs 15 residues. Germline V gives CDR1 KGHSH, CDR2 LQKENI. The junction had 7 bases not matched to a gene; V was cut back by 4 bases and J by 3 bases. The covered CDR3 bases are TGTGCCAGCTCACTGGGCCAGGGGGCGGACTATGGC. Amino acids: CASSLGQGADYG. The full CDR3 protein is CASSLGQGADYGYTF.

Note on this clone: The read finishes 3 residues shy of the CDR3 end, and the germline J gene is used to complete it. This chain uses TRBV28 with TRBJ2-1; tentatively, D is TRBD2 (5 bases). CDR1 and CDR2 (germline): MDHEN, SYDVKM. Trimming took off 2 bases at V and 6 bases at J, with 11 bases between the two ends. This CDR3 has 14 amino acids. The sequenced CDR3 bases are TGTGCCAGCAGTTTACAGTTTACTAGCAATGAG. Amino acids: CASSLQFTSNE. The whole CDR3 region reads CASSLQFTSNEQFF.

A remark on this clone: The CDR3 end is not reached by the read, which stops 3 residues before it; the germline J gene fills it in. V and J are TRBV9 and TRBJ2-1; D possibly corresponds to TRBD2 (5 bases). The CDR3 is made up of 14 amino acids. CDR1 is SGDLS and CDR2 is YYNGEE in the germline V gene. V lost 2 bases to trimming and J lost 9 bases, with 15 bases between them. CDR3 DNA, as far as it was read: TGTGCCAGCAGCGTTATTGGAGATCGGGGTGAG. This encodes CASSVIGDRGE. The entire CDR3 sequence reads CASSVIGDRGEQFF.

Remarks on this clone: The junction shows a germline mismatch at one end, possibly a read error. The CDR3 end falls 3 residues outside the read, so it is completed with the germline J gene. This chain links TRBV4-2 with TRBJ2-7; 7 bases fit TRBD1. The CDR3 contains 15 residues. CDR1 is LGHNA, CDR2 YNFKEQ, per germline. This CDR3 is CASSQDRAPTYEQYF. The sequenced part of the CDR3 DNA is TGCGCCAGCAGCCAAGACAGGGCCCCAACCTACGAG.

To note about this clone: The observed sequence ends 3 residues before the CDR3 terminus, with the missing tail filled in from the germline J gene. The same CDR3 is also encoded by other DNA sequences in this sample. This chain joins TRBV19 and TRBJ1-3; no clear D gene. The CDR3 length is 15 residues. V dropped 5 bases and J dropped 0 bases, with 11 bases sitting between them. Germline-derived CDR1 and CDR2 are LNHDA and SQIVND (reference sequence). CDR3 bases read: TGTGCCAGTAGTCCAGAGGGCCTCTCTGGAAACACC. It yields the protein CASSPEGLSGNT. The full-length CDR3 reads as CASSPEGLSGNTIYF. The variable domain in full, completed from reference TRBV19 and TRBJ1-3, reads DGGITQSPKYLFRKEGQNVTLSCEQNLNHDAMYWYRQDPGQGLRLIYYSQIVNDFQKGDIAEGYSVSREKKESFPLTVTSAQKNPTAFYLCASSPEGLSGNTIYFGEGSWLTVV.

Remarks on this clone: With the read ending 3 residues before the CDR3 end, the germline J gene is used to fill in that end. The chain carries TRBV18 and TRBJ2-4; weak D call: TRBD2 (5 bases). The CDR3 has 15 amino acids. From germline, CDR1 is KGHSH and CDR2 LQKENI. The CDR3 sequence: CASSPFRTGNYGQYF. Incomplete CDR3 DNA: TGTGCCAGCTCACCATTTCGGACGGGGAACTATGGT.

Notes on this clone: The sequence runs out 3 residues before the end of the CDR3; the remainder is reconstructed from the germline J gene. The chain couples TRBV19 to TRBJ1-3; D possibly corresponds to TRBD1 (6 bases). Germline assignment: CDR1 LNHDA and CDR2 SQIVND (reference sequence). Trimming took 5 bases from V and 5 from J, leaving 13 bases between them. This CDR3 has 14 residues. The part of the CDR3 DNA that was read is TGTGCCAGTAGTGTCGACAGGAGGAGAAACACC. This codes for CASSVDRRRNT. In full, the CDR3 reads CASSVDRRRNTIYF.

Note on this clone: The CDR3 goes on 3 residues after the read ends, and that part is filled in from the germline J gene. The chain is built from TRBV19 and TRBJ2-3; 9 nucleotides agree with TRBD1. Germline values: CDR1 LNHDA, CDR2 SQIVND (reference sequence). J was trimmed by 1 base and V by 6 bases; bases with no gene match: 5. The CDR3 is 15 residues long. The DNA read from the CDR3 is TGTGCCAGTAGCGGGGGACAGGGCGGCACAGATACG. It codes for CASSGGQGGTDT. The full CDR3 reads CASSGGQGGTDTQYF. Filled out from reference TRBV19 and TRBJ2-3, the complete variable domain reads DGGITQSPKYLFRKEGQNVTLSCEQNLNHDAMYWYRQDPGQGLRLIYYSQIVNDFQKGDIAEGYSVSREKKESFPLTVTSAQKNPTAFYLCASSGGQGGTDTQYFGPGTRLTVL.

Note on this clone: The sequenced fragment ends 3 residues before the CDR3 boundary, so the rest is inferred from the germline J gene. V usage is TRBV19 and J usage is TRBJ1-1, with D unresolved. From germline, CDR1 is LNHDA and CDR2 SQIVND (reference sequence). This CDR3 region has 15 residues. The DNA read from the CDR3 is TGTGCCAGTACCAATCTAGCGGGAGGGCCCGTGACA. Amino acids: CASTNLAGGPVT. The whole CDR3 protein reads CASTNLAGGPVTAFF.

For this clone: From the germline J gene comes the end of the CDR3, since the read stops 3 residues before it. This chain connects TRBV29-1 to TRBJ2-2; TRBD1 is a possible D gene (6 bases). The CDR3 sequence is 14 residues long. Germline V gene data show CDR1 as SQVTM and CDR2 as ANQGSEA. CDR3: CSVATGTTGEKLFF. Partial CDR3 DNA: TGCAGCGTTGCTACCGGGACAACGGGCGAAAAG.

With respect to this clone: The observed sequence ends 3 residues before the CDR3 terminus, with the missing tail filled in from the germline J gene. J is TRBJ2-3 and V is TRBV30, with TRBD2 identical over 11 bases. CDR1 is GTSNPN and CDR2 is SVGIG in the germline V gene (reference sequence). The CDR3 covers 16 residues. CDR3 in amino acids: CAWSDRTSGSLLPQYF. CDR3 DNA, as far as it was read: TGTGCCTGGAGTGATCGGACTAGCGGGTCCCTATTGCCG.

To note about this clone: From the germline J gene comes the end of the CDR3, since the read stops 3 residues before it. The genes are TRBV6-2 or TRBV6-3 and TRBJ2-2, with 8 positions matching TRBD1. This CDR3 is 12 amino acids long. Germline-derived CDR1 and CDR2 are MNHEY and SVGEGT. The V gene end was trimmed by 11 bases and the J gene end by 5 bases; junction bases not matched to a gene: 4. This CDR3 is CAGWTGTGELFF. Incomplete CDR3 DNA: TGTGCCGGCTGGACAGGGACCGGGGAG.

In the case of this clone: The read finishes 3 residues shy of the CDR3 end, and the germline J gene is used to complete it. Different DNA sequences within this sample yield the same CDR3. The chain links TRBV30 to TRBJ1-3; possible D gene TRBD1, 6 bases. The V gene's germline CDR1 is GTSNPN and CDR2 SVGIG (reference sequence). V was clipped by 4 bases and J by 2 bases, with 9 bases between them. The CDR3 runs 13 residues. The part of the CDR3 DNA that was read is TGTGCCTGGAAGGCAGGGGCTGGAAACACC. Protein sequence: CAWKAGAGNT. The CDR3 in full is CAWKAGAGNTIYF.

With respect to this clone: The read ends 3 residues shy of where the CDR3 ends; the end is completed using the germline J gene. The rearrangement uses TRBV10-3 and TRBJ2-1, with 8 bases lining up with TRBD2. The CDR3 totals 15 residues. The J segment lost 1 base and the V segment lost 8 bases, leaving 7 bases of the junction unmatched. Germline assignment: CDR1 ENHRY and CDR2 SYGVKD. The DNA read from the CDR3 is TGTGCCATCGGATCGACTAGCGCGTCCTACAATGAG. Its protein product is CAIGSTSASYNE. The whole CDR3 region reads CAIGSTSASYNEQFF.

Remarks on this clone: The observed sequence ends 3 residues before the CDR3 terminus, with the missing tail filled in from the germline J gene. V and J are TRBV7-3 and TRBJ1-2; D is unclear. CDR1 SGHTA and CDR2 FQGTGA come from the germline V gene. The CDR3 contains 14 residues. The sequenced part of the CDR3 DNA is TGTGCCAGCAGCTTAAAGGGTATCTACAATGAC. Translation gives CASSLKGIYND. The full CDR3 is CASSLKGIYNDYTF. The variable domain in full, completed from reference TRBV7-3 and TRBJ1-2, reads GAGVSQTPSNKVTEKGKYVELRCDPISGHTALYWYRQSLGQGPEFLIYFQGTGAADDSGLPNDRFFAVRPEGSVSTLKIQRTERGDSAVYLCASSLKGIYNDYTFGSGTRLTVV.

About this clone: The sequenced fragment ends 3 residues before the CDR3 boundary, so the rest is inferred from the germline J gene. The chain links TRBV18 to TRBJ2-2, with D maybe TRBD1 (5 bases). Trimming stripped 3 bases from V and 9 bases from J, with 5 bases between. This CDR3 is built from 11 residues. CDR1 and CDR2 from the germline V gene are KGHSH and LQKENI. CDR3 protein: CASSPDRELFF. CDR3 bases read: TGTGCCAGCTCACCGGACAGGGAG.

In the case of this clone: The CDR3 end falls 3 residues outside the read, so it is completed with the germline J gene. The chain employs TRBV28 and TRBJ2-3; D might be TRBD1 (5 bases). The germline CDR1 and CDR2 sequences are MDHEN and SYDVKM. With 2 bases removed from V and 1 base from J, the gap between germline ends came to 10 bases. This CDR3 region has 15 residues. The CDR3 DNA, read in part, is TGTGCCAGCAGTTTACCGGTCAGGGGCACAGATACG. This gives the protein CASSLPVRGTDT. In full, the CDR3 reads CASSLPVRGTDTQYF.

A remark on this clone: The germline gene is not matched at one end of the junction; a read error may be the cause. The CDR3 goes on 3 residues after the read ends, and that part is filled in from the germline J gene. The chain links TRBV4-2 to TRBJ2-3, with TRBD2 identical over 10 bases. The CDR3 loop spans 17 amino acids. CDR1 is LGHNA, CDR2 YNFKEQ, per germline. CDR3 amino acids: CASSQDGTSDNADTQYF. The CDR3 bases that were read are TGCGCCAGCAGCCAAGATGGGACTAGCGATAACGCAGATACG.

Of note for this clone: The read ends 3 residues early relative to the CDR3; the germline J gene fills the gap. The J gene is TRBJ2-3, the V gene TRBV2; a weak D match, TRBD1 (6 bases). Germline CDR1 SNHLY, CDR2 FYNNEI. The CDR3 is 16 amino acids. Deletions cut 5 bases from V and 0 bases from J, with 15 bases between. The CDR3 bases that were read are TGTGCCAGCAGTCACCCCCAGGGGCTAAGCACAGATACG. It encodes CASSHPQGLSTDT. The full CDR3 reads CASSHPQGLSTDTQYF.

In the case of this clone: The read halts 3 residues ahead of the CDR3 end, with the missing end drawn from the germline J gene. This chain links TRBV2 with TRBJ1-5, with a weak D call TRBD1 (6 bases). With 3 bases removed from V and 3 bases from J, the gap between germline ends came to 9 bases. This CDR3 comprises 14 residues. The V gene's germline CDR1 is SNHLY and CDR2 FYNNEI. Partial CDR3 DNA: TGTGCCAGCAGTGACCGGACAGCCAATCAGCCC. Its protein is CASSDRTANQP. The CDR3 in full is CASSDRTANQPQHF.

This CDR3 is CASSLLGHEQFF. The DNA read from the CDR3 is TGTGCCAGCAGCTTGTTAGGGCATGAG. This chain connects TRBV5-6 to TRBJ2-1; unclear D gene. The CDR3 goes on 3 residues after the read ends, and that part is filled in from the germline J gene. This CDR3 is built from 12 residues. V dropped 1 base and J dropped 8 bases, with 7 bases sitting between them. Germline CDR1 is SGHDT and CDR2 is YYEEEE.

Comment on this clone: With the read ending 3 residues before the CDR3 end, the germline J gene is used to fill in that end. The gene calls are TRBV7-8 and TRBJ1-2; D gene ambiguous. CDR3 length: 17 residues. Germline CDR1 reads SGHVS; CDR2 reads FQNEAQ. The covered CDR3 bases are TGTGCCAGCAGCCGTATAGTAACTAGTTCTAGCACAGATACC. This codes for CASSRIVTSSSTDT. The CDR3 as a whole reads CASSRIVTSSSTDTYTF.

The CDR3 DNA, read in part, is TGCGCCAGCAGCTCCCGGGGGGACTCCTACAATGAG. This gives the protein CASSSRGDSYNE. The full CDR3 protein reads CASSSRGDSYNEQFF. This sequence joins TRBV5-1 and TRBJ2-1, with TRBD2 identical over 7 bases. Sequencing ends 3 residues short of the CDR3 end; the germline J gene provides the rest. CDR1 and CDR2 (germline): SGHRS, YFSETQ. Trimming at V came to 3 bases and at J to 0 bases, leaving 3 bases not matched to a gene. The CDR3 runs to 15 residues.

On this clone: With the read ending 3 residues before the CDR3 end, the germline J gene is used to fill in that end. The V and J genes are TRBV30 and TRBJ2-3, with TRBD1 matching 9 bases. The CDR3 has 19 amino acids. Germline loops: CDR1 GTSNPN, CDR2 SVGIG (reference sequence). CDR3 in amino acids: CAWSVRDRVGFNFNQPQYF. Partial CDR3 DNA: TGTGCCTGGAGTGTACGGGACAGGGTGGGCTTCAATTTCAATCAGCCG. Together with reference TRBV30 and TRBJ2-3, the CDR3 gives the full variable domain: SQTIHQWPATLVQPVGSPLSLECTVEGTSNPNLYWYRQAAGRGLQLLFYSVGIGQISSEVPQNLSASRPQDRQFILSSKKLLLSDSGFYLCAWSVRDRVGFNFNQPQYFGPGTRLTVL.

Comments on this clone: The missing CDR3 end, 3 residues past where the read stops, is filled in from the germline J gene. The chain joins TRBV11-2 to TRBJ2-1, with a tentative D call TRBD2 (5 bases). Between the trimmed V and J ends, which lost 1 base and 4 bases, there was a span of 8 bases. The CDR3 is made up of 14 amino acids. Germline V CDR1 and CDR2: SGHAT, FQNNGV. CDR3 in amino acids: CASSLVGGYNEQFF. The part of the CDR3 DNA that was read is TGTGCCAGCAGCTTAGTCGGCGGGTACAATGAG. Drawing the rest from reference TRBV11-2 and TRBJ2-1, the complete variable domain is EAGVAQSPRYKIIEKRQSVAFWCNPISGHATLYWYQQILGQGPKLLIQFQNNGVVDDSQLPKDRFSAERLKGVDSTLKIQPAKLEDSAVYLCASSLVGGYNEQFFGPGTRLTVL.

With respect to this clone: With the read ending 3 residues before the CDR3 end, the germline J gene is used to fill in that end. The rearrangement links TRBV18 to TRBJ1-1; D gene ambiguous. CDR3 length equals 15 residues. CDR1 and CDR2 (germline): KGHSH, LQKENI. Incomplete CDR3 DNA: TGTGCCAGCGCGGCCGAACTAGGGTCCGGGGATACG. It codes for CASAAELGSGDT. The full-length CDR3 reads as CASAAELGSGDTAFF.

Points on this clone: The read stops 3 residues short of the end of the CDR3; the missing end is completed from the germline J gene. V and J are TRBV7-9 and TRBJ2-5; a possible D gene is TRBD1 (6 bases). The germline V gene encodes CDR1 SEHNR and CDR2 FQNEAQ (reference sequence). The CDR3 sequence is 15 residues long. Trimming left V 1 base short and J 4 bases short, with 13 bases between. The CDR3 loop is CASSLEQGLGETQYF. The covered CDR3 bases are TGTGCCAGCAGCTTAGAACAGGGTTTGGGAGAGACC.